This entry describes one T cell receptor (beta chain). Per the study methods: Estimated nucleated cell counts came from reference gene primer amplification. Sequenced by immunoSEQ multiplex PCR; TCRdb stores in-frame clones only, minus some. V and J calls and clone size are given by that table; D and trimming were obtained from the DNA. Of 20,000 to 30,000 clones in the sample, roughly four fifths are singletons; the top ten hold 8.6%. The data were taken from a study of blood T cell repertoires in COVID-19. As for the study in general: Samples representing acute and convalescent COVID-19 were sourced from the United States, Italy and Spain. The analysed material was cDNA or gDNA that came from T cells, B-cell-depleted T cells, or PBMCs.

Trimming left V 1 base short and J 4 bases short, with 8 bases between. CDR1 is SGHRS and CDR2 is YFSETQ in the germline V gene. This CDR3 is 13 amino acids long. This sequence was found in a human donor in a cohort sampled during active COVID-19. Material: peripheral blood. This chain uses TRBV5-1 with TRBJ2-5; D ambiguous. For the CDR3, the DNA is TGCGCCAGCAGCTTGCCAGGTAGAGAGACCCAGTACTTC. This encodes CASSLPGRETQYF. The full variable domain, rest sourced from reference TRBV5-1 and TRBJ2-5, is KAGVTQTPRYLIKTRGQQVTLSCSPISGHRSVSWYQQTPGQGLQFLFEYFSETQRNKGNFPGRFSGRQFSNSRSEMNVSTLELGDSALYLCASSLPGRETQYFGPGTRLLVL.